Given below is one TCR beta chain in context. The data were produced by immunoSEQ multiplex PCR, yet TCRdb's version contains in-frame clones alone and is incomplete. Among around 450,000 clones listed, roughly 83% were seen once. The data derive from a study of shared clonotypes between healthy human individuals. This TCR was recovered from a woman in her 40s in good health. Some clones in this sample may be carry-over from other donors' samples. Sequenced: PBMCs.

The CDR3 coding sequence is TGTGCCAGCAGTCACGGACACTCCCCGGGAGATACGCAGTATTTT. Translated: CASSHGHSPGDTQYF. V is TRBV6-5 and J is TRBJ2-3, with D possibly matching TRBD1 (5 bases). V lost 5 bases, J lost 5 bases, and 17 bases lay in between. CDR3 length: 15 amino acids. Germline CDR1 MNHEY, CDR2 SVGAGI.